Listed here are 29 T cell receptor beta chains from one sample, sequenced in a study of vaccination effects on CD4 cells after COVID-19 (dated by TCRdb to between 2020 and 2023). In the ViraFEST assay, PBMC were stimulated with viral peptide pools, and antigen-specific CD4+ T cell clonotypes were then identified by expansion using TCR sequencing. After roughly 11 days of culture, CD4+ T cells were isolated with the EasySep CD4+ T cell isolation kit. Negative nucleocapsid antibody results before and after vaccination confirmed that the healthy vaccine recipients had no prior SARS-CoV-2 infection. Library creation used the immunoSEQ multiplex PCR assay. Sourced from immuneACCESS, this table was stored by TCRdb with only in-frame sequences that have V and J called. A share of the clones is absent; for the studies checked, an unresolved V gene accounts for under half, and the remainder has no known explanation. The sample contains 71,000 or so clones, approximately 70% of them found a single time. Jointly, the top ten make up roughly 4% of the sample.

No antigen is known for these receptors. The sample here was CD4+ T cells from PBMCs cultured with HCoV-OC43 spike peptides, taken before COVID-19 vaccination. The cell subset or site label, as the study defines it: HCoV-OC43 spike overlapping peptide pool stimulation. These receptors were taken from a human donor who received a COVID-19 vaccine.

J is TRBJ1-1 and V is TRBV7-9; 12 positions match TRBD1. The junction had 7 bases not matched to a gene; V was cut back by 1 base and J by 1 base. CDR1 is SEHNR, CDR2 FQNEAQ, per germline (reference sequence). The CDR3 covers 18 residues. CDR3 in DNA: TGTGCCAGCAGCTTAGGGTGGGACAGGGGGCGGCCGAACACTGAAGCTTTCTTT. Amino acids: CASSLGWDRGRPNTEAFF.

The CDR3 DNA reads as TGTGCCAGCCGAACTGACAGTCTGCGTGGCTACACCTTC. Its protein product is CASRTDSLRGYTF. This chain uses TRBV12-3 or TRBV12-4 with TRBJ1-2; tentative D call: TRBD1 (5 bases). The length of the CDR3 is 13 residues. V was trimmed by 8 bases and J by 7 bases, leaving 17 bases between them.

V usage is TRBV5-6 and J usage is TRBJ2-7; D unresolved. The germline V gene has CDR1 SGHDT and CDR2 YYEEEE. Deletions cut 1 base from V and 3 bases from J, with 5 bases between. The CDR3 totals 12 residues. CDR3 loop: CASSLWGYEQYV. The CDR3 DNA follows: TGTGCCAGCAGCTTGTGGGGCTACGAGCAGTACGTC.

The chain couples TRBV6-5 to TRBJ1-2, with D possibly being TRBD1 (5 bases). Trimming pared 5 bases from V and 4 bases from J, leaving 17 bases between. The CDR3 has 15 residues. Germline V gene sequence: CDR1 MNHEY, CDR2 SVGAGI. The CDR3 is CASSKPGLGIYGYTF. Here the CDR3 DNA reads TGTGCCAGCAGTAAGCCGGGACTGGGGATCTATGGCTACACCTTC.

V gene TRBV3-1 (or the pseudogene TRBV3-2) combines with J gene TRBJ2-1; no firm D call. CDR3 size: 14 residues. Trimming removed 0 bases at V and 5 bases at J, with 8 bases between. Germline CDR1 and CDR2: LGHDT and YNNKEL (reference sequence). CDR3 loop: CASSQDLLDNEQFF. CDR3 bases: TGTGCCAGCAGCCAAGATTTACTTGACAATGAGCAGTTCTTC.

This rearrangement joins TRBV7-2 to TRBJ1-6; the D gene is possibly TRBD1 (5 bases). The CDR3 contains 13 residues. The V end lost 3 bases, the J end lost 6 bases, and 6 bases lay between the germline ends. Germline V gene lookup returns CDR1 SGHTA and CDR2 FQGNSA. The CDR3 reads CASSFQGNSPLHF. CDR3 nucleotide sequence: TGTGCCAGCAGCTTCCAGGGTAATTCACCCCTCCACTTT.

This clone came up a few times. V and J are TRBV29-1 and TRBJ2-2, with 8 bases aligning to TRBD2. There are 17 residues in the CDR3. Germline-derived CDR1 and CDR2 are SQVTM and ANQGSEA. V was clipped by 6 bases and J by 3 bases; unmatched bases: 15. The CDR3 loop is CSVRGGYSGAYTGELFF. The CDR3 DNA is TGCAGCGTGAGGGGGGGATATAGCGGGGCTTACACCGGGGAGCTGTTTTTT.

The gene calls are TRBV7-3 and TRBJ1-1, with D maybe TRBD1 (5 bases). This CDR3 is built from 14 residues. V lost 0 bases to trimming and J lost 1 base, with 6 bases between them. CDR1 and CDR2 (germline): SGHTA, FQGTGA. This CDR3 reads CASSLTTANTEAFF. CDR3 coding DNA: TGTGCCAGCAGCTTAACGACAGCGAACACTGAAGCTTTCTTT.

The chain has TRBV7-2 and TRBJ1-6; the match to TRBD1 covers 8 bases. The V gene's germline CDR1 is SGHTA and CDR2 FQGNSA. The length of the CDR3 is 15 residues. V lost 3 bases, J lost 8 bases, and 6 bases stayed unmatched. Written as DNA, the CDR3 is TGTGCCAGCAGCTTTTCCCAGGGGGCGTATTCACCCCTCCACTTT. Protein: CASSFSQGAYSPLHF. The whole variable domain, remainder taken from reference TRBV7-2 and TRBJ1-6, is GAGVSQSPSNKVTEKGKDVELRCDPISGHTALYWYRQSLGQGLEFLIYFQGNSAPDKSGLPSDRFSAERTGGSVSTLTIQRTQQEDSAVYLCASSFSQGAYSPLHFGNGTRLTVT.

A few counts support this clone. CDR3 bases: TGTGCCAGCTCACCACAAGCGGGGACCTATCAAGAGACCCAGTACTTC. Translating it yields CASSPQAGTYQETQYF. The chain couples TRBV18 to TRBJ2-5, with 7 nucleotides matching TRBD2. Per germline, CDR1 KGHSH and CDR2 LQKENI. The junction had 7 bases not matched to a gene; V was cut back by 1 base and J by 2 bases. The CDR3 is 16 residues long.

V and J are TRBV30 and TRBJ1-2; D is perhaps TRBD1 (6 bases). The CDR3 runs to 13 residues. Trimming shortened V by 0 bases and J by 2 bases, and 7 bases separated the two germline ends. Germline V gene sequence: CDR1 GTSNPN, CDR2 SVGIG (reference sequence). CDR3: CAWSVGANYGYTF. The CDR3 nucleotides read TGTGCCTGGAGTGTGGGGGCGAACTATGGCTACACCTTC.

CDR3 region: CASRLTGEISEKLFF. The CDR3, as DNA: TGTGCCAGCAGGCTAACAGGGGAAATAAGTGAAAAACTGTTTTTT. The chain recombines TRBV7-2 with TRBJ1-4; TRBD1 matches at 7 bases. CDR1 SGHTA and CDR2 FQGNSA come from the germline V gene. The CDR3 is made up of 15 amino acids. The V segment lost 6 bases and the J segment 7 bases; nucleotides outside the gene matches: 11.

This sequence joins TRBV28 and TRBJ1-1; TRBD1 matches at 10 bases. The CDR3 covers 15 residues. CDR1 is MDHEN and CDR2 is SYDVKM in the germline V gene. V was clipped by 2 bases and J by 5 bases; unmatched bases: 5. CDR3 in DNA: TGTGCCAGCAGTTTAAGTGACAGGGGGCTGACTGAAGCTTTCTTT. Translation gives CASSLSDRGLTEAFF.

The J gene is TRBJ2-5, the V gene TRBV12-3 or TRBV12-4; D is uncertain. V was trimmed by 4 bases and J by 7 bases, leaving 7 bases between them. The CDR3 is 11 residues long. CDR3 bases: TGTGCCAGCAGTTCCCTTTCGACCCAGTACTTC. Amino acid sequence: CASSSLSTQYF.

The gene calls are TRBV5-1 and TRBJ2-5, with D unclear. The CDR3 extends over 12 amino acids. The germline CDR1 and CDR2 sequences are SGHRS and YFSETQ. Trimming removed 6 bases from V and 5 bases from J, with 11 bases in between. CDR3 bases: TGCGCCAGCAACCAGGATGGGGAGACCCAGTACTTC. Amino acids: CASNQDGETQYF.

The chain joins TRBV28 to TRBJ1-3; D gene ambiguous. The CDR3 consists of 11 residues. The V gene lost 6 bases and the J gene lost 7 bases, with 7 bases spanning the gap. Germline CDR1 MDHEN, CDR2 SYDVKM. The chain's CDR3 is CASRSGNTIYF. CDR3 in DNA: TGTGCCAGCAGGAGTGGGAACACCATATATTTT.

V is TRBV30 and J is TRBJ2-2, with TRBD1 matching 8 bases. The germline CDR1 and CDR2 sequences are GTSNPN and SVGIG (reference sequence). This CDR3 is built from 17 residues. Trimming at V came to 0 bases and at J to 4 bases, leaving 10 bases not matched to a gene. Here the CDR3 DNA reads TGTGCCTGGAGTGTAGGGAGAACAGGGGGTAGCACCGGGGAGCTGTTTTTT. Protein sequence: CAWSVGRTGGSTGELFF.

The V gene is TRBV18, the J gene TRBJ1-1, with 8 bases aligning to TRBD1. Germline V gives CDR1 KGHSH, CDR2 LQKENI. The J segment lost 2 bases and the V segment lost 0 bases, leaving 2 bases of the junction unmatched. The CDR3 sequence is 15 residues long. For the CDR3, the DNA is TGTGCCAGCTCACCACCGACAGGGGATAACACTGAAGCTTTCTTT. Translating gives CASSPPTGDNTEAFF.

The chain combines TRBV29-1 with TRBJ2-3; D might be TRBD2 (5 bases). The CDR3 length is 13 residues. V dropped 1 base and J dropped 6 bases, with 11 bases sitting between them. Germline CDR1 is SQVTM and CDR2 is ANQGSEA. CDR3 DNA: TGCAGCGTTGAAGGTACTAGTACCGATACGCAGTATTTT. Protein: CSVEGTSTDTQYF.

The chain combines TRBV2 with TRBJ1-5; D uncertain. Trimming pared 7 bases from V and 2 bases from J, leaving 12 bases between. The CDR3 has 14 amino acids. Germline loops: CDR1 SNHLY, CDR2 FYNNEI. The CDR3 DNA reads as TGTGCCAGCAAGGAGGTGGATGGCAATCAGCCCCAGCATTTT. The encoded protein is CASKEVDGNQPQHF.

The sample holds a few counts of this clone. The chain links TRBV7-8 to TRBJ1-5; 12 bases line up with TRBD1. This CDR3 comprises 15 residues. CDR1 and CDR2 (germline): SGHVS, FQNEAQ. The trim removed 3 bases at V and 5 bases at J, leaving 2 bases unmatched. For the CDR3, the DNA is TGTGCCAGCAGCTTGGGGACAGGGGGCTATCAGCCCCAGCATTTT. Its translation: CASSLGTGGYQPQHF.

DNA of the CDR3: TGCGCCAGCAGCCAGGGGCTAGATTCAGATACGCAGTATTTT. Amino acid sequence: CASSQGLDSDTQYF. J is TRBJ2-3 and V is TRBV4-1, with TRBD1 as a possible D gene (5 bases). The CDR3 totals 14 residues. In germline, CDR1 is MGHRA, CDR2 YSYEKL. Deletions cut 3 bases from V and 4 bases from J, with 11 bases between.

The table lists this clone with a few counts. V is TRBV18 and J is TRBJ1-5, with D possibly TRBD1 on 5 matching bases. The V end was cut by 3 bases, the J end by 2 bases, with 14 bases between. Germline CDR1 is KGHSH and CDR2 is LQKENI. The CDR3 loop spans 16 amino acids. The CDR3 nucleotides read TGTGCCAGCTCACCCGACAGCTGGAATGGCAATCAGCCCCAGCATTTT. Residues: CASSPDSWNGNQPQHF.

The chain uses TRBV4-1 and TRBJ1-2, with 7 positions matching TRBD1. The ends lost 5 bases at V and 4 bases at J; junction bases unmatched: 7. The CDR3 has 14 amino acids. Germline CDR1 MGHRA, CDR2 YSYEKL. This CDR3 is CASSSTGESYGYTF. For the CDR3, the DNA is TGCGCCAGCAGCTCTACAGGGGAGAGCTATGGCTACACCTTC.

V gene TRBV6-5 combines with J gene TRBJ2-1; D unresolved. Germline-derived CDR1 and CDR2 are MNHEY and SVGAGI. The CDR3 totals 14 residues. V was clipped by 0 bases and J by 10 bases, with 13 bases between them. The CDR3 nucleotides read TGTGCCAGCAGTTACTCGGCGGCCATGCTCGAGCAGTTCTTC. Translated: CASSYSAAMLEQFF.

The chain carries TRBV19 and TRBJ1-2; TRBD1 matches at 11 bases. The CDR3 is made up of 17 amino acids. V lost 5 bases to trimming and J lost 8 bases; unmatched junction nucleotides: 16. The V gene's germline CDR1 is LNHDA and CDR2 SQIVND (reference sequence). The CDR3 nucleotides read TGTGCCAGTAGTCCGTCGGGGACAGGGGGAACGGTTTTAGGCTACACCTTC. Encoded protein: CASSPSGTGGTVLGYTF.

This clone occurred a few times. J is TRBJ2-3 and V is TRBV10-3, with D tentatively TRBD2 (7 bases). The ends were cut back, 3 bases at V and 0 bases at J, with 13 bases in the middle. The CDR3 sequence is 16 residues long. Germline loops: CDR1 ENHRY, CDR2 SYGVKD. As DNA, the CDR3 is TGTGCCATCAGTGAATTAGGGGGGGTTAGCACAGATACGCAGTATTTT. Translated: CAISELGGVSTDTQYF.

This clone was seen only a few times. The gene calls are TRBV30 and TRBJ1-5; D ambiguous. CDR3 length: 13 residues. Germline values: CDR1 GTSNPN, CDR2 SVGIG (reference sequence). Trimming took off 0 bases at V and 4 bases at J, with 7 bases between the two ends. CDR3 nucleotide sequence: TGTGCCTGGAGTGTACGGGAAAATCAGCCCCAGCATTTT. Its translation is CAWSVRENQPQHF.

This chain connects TRBV24-1 to TRBJ2-2; possible D gene TRBD1, 6 bases. Trimming pared 3 bases from V and 3 bases from J, leaving 25 bases between. CDR3 length equals 20 residues. Germline CDR1 KGHDR, CDR2 SFDVKD. The CDR3 sequence: CATSDKGDFRGNIDTGELFF. The DNA for the CDR3 is TGTGCCACCAGTGATAAGGGGGATTTCAGGGGTAATATCGACACCGGGGAGCTGTTTTTT.